This record looks at one TCR beta chain sequence and its context. This clonotype was seen ten or more times. The target of this receptor is not known. No clone much larger than this one lies a single base away; base qualities are absent. The sequencer listed for this sample is Illumina HiSeq 1500. The public reads were reanalyzed by TCRdb: fastp trimming at Q25, MiXCR alignment, in-frame beta chains only. Every CDR3 protein is listed once, alongside the most common genes and DNA of its rows. The sample table contains tens of thousands of distinct CDR3 sequences; only one count was recorded for about 4.2% of them. The top ten constitute 22% of the sample. These data come from a study of T cell repertoires in cytomegalovirus infection (dated 2019 in TCRdb). Looking at the study overall: Donor HLA type was relevant to the analysis, as public TCR beta signatures indicated carriage of CMV infection together with the matching HLA type.

The paper as a whole reports these results and caveats: The ex vivo response was dominated by HLA-C-restricted CMV-specific TCR beta clonotypes, which also provided the single most frequent clonotype in two of eight donors. Carriers of CMV infection plus the relevant HLA type were discriminated by the cumulative frequency of public TCR beta family members in the study cohort and in an independent roughly 400-donor cohort.

The V end loses 3 bases and the J end loses 2 bases, and a stretch of 8 bases separates them. Including cysteine and phenylalanine, the CDR3 has 14 amino acids. The only DNA kept is the CDR3, 42 bases in frame from the first base. Sequencing used PBMCs. The sequence derives from a human donor in good health (CMV status not recorded). Some clones in this sample may be carry-over from other donors' samples. The chain links TRBV12-3 or TRBV12-4 with TRBJ2-1; TRBD2 could be the D gene, as 5 bases match. The nucleotides read TGTGCCAGCAGTTTCGGCGGGCCCTACAATGAGCAGTTCTTC. Its translation reads: CASSFGGPYNEQFF.